This TCR beta chain appears in the sequencing data of a study of blood T cell repertoires in COVID-19. The method was immunoSEQ multiplex PCR; TCRdb's version includes in-frame clones alone and lacks a portion of them. Of approximately 210,000 clones listed, around four fifths are singletons. The receptor was isolated from a man between 40 and 49 years old who had recovered from COVID-19. Sequenced material: PBMCs or T cells enriched from blood (not recorded which).

The CDR3 bases are TGTGCCAGCAGCCCACCCACCGGCTCCTACAATGAGCAGTTCTTC. Amino acids: CASSPPTGSYNEQFF. The rearrangement uses TRBV13 and TRBJ2-1; D gene unclear. Germline V gene data show CDR1 as PRHDT and CDR2 as FYEKMQ (reference sequence). Deletions cut 5 bases from V and 0 bases from J, with 11 bases between. This CDR3 spans 15 amino acids.